This paragraph covers one T cell receptor beta chain sequence. It has no known antigen specificity. Nothing much larger sits one base from this clone, and base qualities are not available. This entry comes from a study of OX40 agonist ivuxolimab in advanced cancers. Study-level background: Ivuxolimab was a fully human IgG2 agonistic monoclonal antibody targeting the costimulatory receptor OX40 (CD134). Intravenous ivuxolimab was administered to patients every 2 weeks at six dose levels: 0.01, 0.1, 0.3, 1.5, 3 and 10 mg/kg. Among the 50 to 55 dose-escalation patients, around 20 had hepatocellular carcinoma, some 15 melanoma, 9 renal cell carcinoma and 9 head and neck cancer. In the dose-escalation cohort, approximately 82% of patients were male, and the mean age was about 55 years, with a range of roughly 20 to 80. Patients were allowed to have had prior anti-PD-1, anti-PD-L1 or anti-CTLA-4 therapy, and around 41% of the dose-escalation patients had previously received checkpoint inhibitors. Partial responses were achieved by three dose-escalation patients, of whom one had hepatocellular carcinoma and two had cutaneous melanoma. The purpose of peripheral TCRbeta sequencing was to test whether ivuxolimab changed TCR sequence diversity and led to clonal T-cell expansion. The paper covers the monotherapy dose-escalation part of the phase I ivuxolimab trial, which included N ≈ 52 patients. The paper's findings and limits, for the study overall: On average, CD8+ T cells showed more expanded clones than CD4+ T cells after ivuxolimab. Which antigens the clonally expanded peripheral T cells were specific for was not determined. In the 0.1-3.0 mg/kg groups, partial responders had among the lowest normalized peripheral clonal expansion, particularly in CD8+ T cells. At doses from 0.1 to 3.0 mg/kg, clonal expansion was seen in both CD4+ and CD8+ blood T cells between baseline and week 6. Low levels of normalized T-cell clonal expansion were also seen in some nonresponding patients.

Patients with autoimmune disease history or receiving systemic immunosuppression were excluded from the trial. Peripheral blood for TCR sequencing was collected from all dose cohorts at baseline, on cycle 4 day 1, and on cycle 7 day 1. The samples were drawn from a first-in-human, open-label, multicenter phase I dose-escalation trial of ivuxolimab. Adults with locally advanced or metastatic head and neck squamous cell, hepatocellular, melanoma or renal cell carcinoma were enrolled in the trial. Before TCR sequencing, CD4+ T cells and CD8+ T cells from peripheral blood were sorted into separate populations. Based on the germline V gene, the CDR1 and CDR2 sequences are SGHRS and YFSETQ. Here V drops 5 bases and J drops 3 bases, and the junction holds 7 bases not matched to any gene. Spanning cysteine to phenylalanine, the CDR3 consists of 15 amino acids. Only the CDR3 DNA stays, 45 bases, in frame from base 1.

Genomic DNA was extracted from sorted cells for sequencing of the TCRbeta CDR3 region. TCRbeta CDR3 regions were sequenced using the immunoSEQ Assay. TCRdb holds this immuneACCESS table with in-frame rearrangements only. Some clones are missing; in checked studies, unresolved V genes explain under half, and the rest has no known cause. In all, the sample holds almost 50,000 clones, and 80% to 85% of those were seen once. The top ten clonotypes cover over 5% of the sample. The receptor was isolated from an adult with an advanced solid tumor such as melanoma, head and neck, liver or kidney cancer. This chain is built from TRBV5-1 and TRBJ2-3, with 9 bases in between that match TRBD1. The sample consisted of CD4+ or CD8+ T cells sorted from blood, taken in a trial of the OX40 agonist ivuxolimab. CDR3 protein: CASRKDRGKTDTQYF. In nucleotide form, the sequence is TGCGCCAGCAGAAAAGACAGGGGGAAAACAGATACGCAGTATTTT.